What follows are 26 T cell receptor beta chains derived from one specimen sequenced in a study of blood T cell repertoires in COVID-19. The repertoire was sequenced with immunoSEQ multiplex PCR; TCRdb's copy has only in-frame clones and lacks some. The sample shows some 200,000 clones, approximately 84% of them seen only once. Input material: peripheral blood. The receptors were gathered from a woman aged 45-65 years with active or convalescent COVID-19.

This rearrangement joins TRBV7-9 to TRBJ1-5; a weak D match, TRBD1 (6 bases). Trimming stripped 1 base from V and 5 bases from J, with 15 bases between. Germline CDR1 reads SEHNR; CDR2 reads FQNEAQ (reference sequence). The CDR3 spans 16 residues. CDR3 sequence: CASSLGGRGPHQPQHF. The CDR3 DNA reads TGTGCCAGCAGCTTAGGGGGCAGGGGACCTCATCAGCCCCAGCATTTT. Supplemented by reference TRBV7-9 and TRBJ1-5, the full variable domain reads DTGVSQNPRHKITKRGQNVTFRCDPISEHNRLYWYRQTLGQGPEFLTYFQNEAQLEKSRLLSDRFSAERPKGSFSTLEIQRTEQGDSAMYLCASSLGGRGPHQPQHFGDGTRLSIL.

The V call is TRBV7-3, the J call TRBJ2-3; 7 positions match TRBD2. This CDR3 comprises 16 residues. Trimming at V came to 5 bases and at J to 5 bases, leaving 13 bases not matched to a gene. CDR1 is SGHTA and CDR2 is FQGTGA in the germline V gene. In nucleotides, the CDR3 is TGTGCCAGCAGCACGCCTCTAGCGGCCCGCAGAGATACGCAGTATTTT. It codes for CASSTPLAARRDTQYF.

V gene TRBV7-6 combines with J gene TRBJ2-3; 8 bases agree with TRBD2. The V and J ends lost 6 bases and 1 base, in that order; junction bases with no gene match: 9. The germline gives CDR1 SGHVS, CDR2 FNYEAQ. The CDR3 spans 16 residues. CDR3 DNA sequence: TGTGCCAGCAGTCTCGGGGGGGCGAGTGGCACAGATACGCAGTATTTT. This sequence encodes CASSLGGASGTDTQYF.

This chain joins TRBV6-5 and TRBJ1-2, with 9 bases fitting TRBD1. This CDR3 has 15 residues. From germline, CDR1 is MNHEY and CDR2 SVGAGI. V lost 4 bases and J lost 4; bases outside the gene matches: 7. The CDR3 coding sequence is TGTGCCAGCAGTTCTCCGGACAGGGGTATCTATGGCTACACCTTC. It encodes CASSSPDRGIYGYTF.

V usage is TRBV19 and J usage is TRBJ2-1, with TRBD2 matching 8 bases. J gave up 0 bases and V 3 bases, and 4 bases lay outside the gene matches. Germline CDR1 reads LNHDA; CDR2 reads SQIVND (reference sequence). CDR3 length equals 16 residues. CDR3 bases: TGTGCCAGTAGTATTTCGGGAGGGAGCTCCTACAATGAGCAGTTCTTC. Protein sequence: CASSISGGSSYNEQFF. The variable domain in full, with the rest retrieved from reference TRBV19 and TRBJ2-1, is DGGITQSPKYLFRKEGQNVTLSCEQNLNHDAMYWYRQDPGQGLRLIYYSQIVNDFQKGDIAEGYSVSREKKESFPLTVTSAQKNPTAFYLCASSISGGSSYNEQFFGPGTRLTVL.

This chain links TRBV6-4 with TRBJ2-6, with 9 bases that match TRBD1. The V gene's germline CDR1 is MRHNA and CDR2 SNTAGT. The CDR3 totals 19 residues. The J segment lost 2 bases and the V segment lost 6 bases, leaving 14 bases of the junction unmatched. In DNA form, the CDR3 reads TGTGCCAGCAGCGCGGGGCCCGGGACAGGGTTAACTGGGGCCAACGTCCTGACTTTC. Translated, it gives CASSAGPGTGLTGANVLTF.

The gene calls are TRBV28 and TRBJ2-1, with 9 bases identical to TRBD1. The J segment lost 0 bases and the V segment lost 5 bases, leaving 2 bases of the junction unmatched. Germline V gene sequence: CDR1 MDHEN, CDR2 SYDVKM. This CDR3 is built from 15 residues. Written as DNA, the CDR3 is TGTGCCAGCAGTCAGGGACAGGGCTCCTACAATGAGCAGTTCTTC. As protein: CASSQGQGSYNEQFF.

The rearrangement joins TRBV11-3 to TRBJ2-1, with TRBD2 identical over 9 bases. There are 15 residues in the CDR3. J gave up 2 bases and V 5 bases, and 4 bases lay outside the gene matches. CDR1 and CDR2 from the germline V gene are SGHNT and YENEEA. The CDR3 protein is CASSIAGEPYNEQFF. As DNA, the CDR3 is TGTGCCAGCAGCATAGCGGGAGAACCCTACAATGAGCAGTTCTTC.

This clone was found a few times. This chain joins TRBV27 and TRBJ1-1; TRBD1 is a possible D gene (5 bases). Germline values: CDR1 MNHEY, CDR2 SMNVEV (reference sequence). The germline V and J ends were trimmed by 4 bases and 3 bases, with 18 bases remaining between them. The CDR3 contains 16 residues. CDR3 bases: TGTGCCAGCAGTTGGGCCGCGGGGCTCTCCCACACTGAAGCTTTCTTT. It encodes CASSWAAGLSHTEAFF.

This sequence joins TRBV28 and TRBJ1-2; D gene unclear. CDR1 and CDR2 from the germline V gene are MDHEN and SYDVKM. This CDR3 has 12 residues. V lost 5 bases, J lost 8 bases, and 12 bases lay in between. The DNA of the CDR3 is TGTGCCAGCAGTCTCGGGGTAGGGGGCTACACCTTC. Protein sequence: CASSLGVGGYTF.

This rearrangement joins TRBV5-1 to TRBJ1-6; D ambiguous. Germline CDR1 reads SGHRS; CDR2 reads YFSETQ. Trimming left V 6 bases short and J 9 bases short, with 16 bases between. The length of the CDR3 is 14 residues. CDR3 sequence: CASTNPGVGSPLHF. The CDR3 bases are TGCGCCAGCACCAATCCCGGGGTTGGTTCACCCCTCCACTTT.

The CDR3 DNA follows: TGTGCCAGCAGTCCCGGGCAGGGATTTAGGGATGGCTACACCTTC. Translating gives CASSPGQGFRDGYTF. V and J are TRBV27 and TRBJ1-2; D might be TRBD1 (5 bases). This CDR3 is 15 amino acids long. V lost 5 bases to trimming and J lost 6 bases, with 19 bases between them. Germline V gene data show CDR1 as MNHEY and CDR2 as SMNVEV (reference sequence).

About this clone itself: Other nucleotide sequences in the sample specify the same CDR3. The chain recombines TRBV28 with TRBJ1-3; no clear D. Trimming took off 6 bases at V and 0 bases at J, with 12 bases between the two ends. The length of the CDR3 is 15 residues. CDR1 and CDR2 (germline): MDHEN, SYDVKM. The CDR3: CASSPPGGSGNTIYF. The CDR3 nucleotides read TGTGCCAGCAGCCCCCCCGGAGGCTCTGGAAACACCATATATTTT.

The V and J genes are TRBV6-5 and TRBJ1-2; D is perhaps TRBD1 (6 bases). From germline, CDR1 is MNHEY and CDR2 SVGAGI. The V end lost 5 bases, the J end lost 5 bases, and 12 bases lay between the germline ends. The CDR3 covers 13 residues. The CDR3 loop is CASSTTGSYGYTF. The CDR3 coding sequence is TGTGCCAGCAGTACAACAGGGAGTTATGGCTACACCTTC.

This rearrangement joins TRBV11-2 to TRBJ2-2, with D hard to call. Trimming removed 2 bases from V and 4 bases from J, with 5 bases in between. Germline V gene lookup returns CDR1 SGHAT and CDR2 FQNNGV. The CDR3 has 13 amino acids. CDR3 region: CASSLQVTGELFF. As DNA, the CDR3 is TGTGCCAGCAGCTTACAGGTCACCGGGGAGCTGTTTTTT. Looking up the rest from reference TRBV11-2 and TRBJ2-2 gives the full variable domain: EAGVAQSPRYKIIEKRQSVAFWCNPISGHATLYWYQQILGQGPKLLIQFQNNGVVDDSQLPKDRFSAERLKGVDSTLKIQPAKLEDSAVYLCASSLQVTGELFFGEGSRLTVL.

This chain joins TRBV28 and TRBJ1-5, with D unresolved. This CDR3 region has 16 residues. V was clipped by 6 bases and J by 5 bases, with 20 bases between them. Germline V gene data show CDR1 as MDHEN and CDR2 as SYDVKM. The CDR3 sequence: CASSPPDGLGDQPQHF. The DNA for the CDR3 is TGTGCCAGCAGCCCCCCGGACGGACTCGGGGATCAGCCCCAGCATTTT. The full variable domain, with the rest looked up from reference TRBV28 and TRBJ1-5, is DVKVTQSSRYLVKRTGEKVFLECVQDMDHENMFWYRQDPGLGLRLIYFSYDVKMKEKGDIPEGYSVSREKKERFSLILESASTNQTSMYLCASSPPDGLGDQPQHFGDGTRLSIL.

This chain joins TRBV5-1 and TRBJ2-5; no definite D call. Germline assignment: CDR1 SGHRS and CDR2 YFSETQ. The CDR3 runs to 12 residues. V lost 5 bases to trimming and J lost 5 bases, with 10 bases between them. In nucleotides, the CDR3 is TGCGCCAGCAGTCCGGAGCTTGAGACCCAGTACTTC. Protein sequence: CASSPELETQYF.

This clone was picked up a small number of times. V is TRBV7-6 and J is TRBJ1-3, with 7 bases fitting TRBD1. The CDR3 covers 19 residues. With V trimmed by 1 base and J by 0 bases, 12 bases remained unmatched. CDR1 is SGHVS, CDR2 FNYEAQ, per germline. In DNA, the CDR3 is TGTGCCAGCAGCTTAGGACAGGGTGGCGTACTCCCCTCTGGAAACACCATATATTTT. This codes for CASSLGQGGVLPSGNTIYF.

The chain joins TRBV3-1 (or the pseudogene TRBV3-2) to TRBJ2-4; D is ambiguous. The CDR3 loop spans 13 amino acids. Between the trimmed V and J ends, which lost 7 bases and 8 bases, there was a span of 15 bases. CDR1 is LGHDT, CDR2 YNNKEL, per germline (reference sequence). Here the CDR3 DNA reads TGTGCCAGCAAGAGGAGTCCCAAGGACATTCAGTACTTC. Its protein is CASKRSPKDIQYF.

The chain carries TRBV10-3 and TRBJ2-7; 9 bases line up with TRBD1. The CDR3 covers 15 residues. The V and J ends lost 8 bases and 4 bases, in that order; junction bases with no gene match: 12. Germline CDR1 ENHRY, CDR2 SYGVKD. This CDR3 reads CAISRTGDTDYEQYV. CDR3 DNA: TGTGCCATCTCCAGGACAGGGGACACTGATTACGAGCAGTACGTC.

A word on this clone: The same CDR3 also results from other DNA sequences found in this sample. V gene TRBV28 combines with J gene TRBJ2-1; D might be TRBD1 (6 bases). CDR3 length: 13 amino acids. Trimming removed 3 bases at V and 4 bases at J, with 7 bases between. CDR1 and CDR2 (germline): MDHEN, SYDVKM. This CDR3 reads CASSLDSYNEQFF. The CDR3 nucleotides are TGTGCCAGCAGTTTGGACAGTTACAATGAGCAGTTCTTC.

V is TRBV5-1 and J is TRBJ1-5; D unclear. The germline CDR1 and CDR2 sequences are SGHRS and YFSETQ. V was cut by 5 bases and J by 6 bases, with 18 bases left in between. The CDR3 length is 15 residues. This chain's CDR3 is CASRGGPSSGQPQHF. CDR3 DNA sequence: TGCGCCAGCAGGGGAGGGCCTTCGAGTGGTCAGCCCCAGCATTTT.

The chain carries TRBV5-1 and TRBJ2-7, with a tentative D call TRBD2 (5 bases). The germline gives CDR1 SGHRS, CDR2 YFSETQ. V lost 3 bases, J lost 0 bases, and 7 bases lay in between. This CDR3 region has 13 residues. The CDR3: CASSSGSSYEQYF. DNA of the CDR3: TGCGCCAGCAGCTCGGGGTCCTCCTACGAGCAGTACTTC.

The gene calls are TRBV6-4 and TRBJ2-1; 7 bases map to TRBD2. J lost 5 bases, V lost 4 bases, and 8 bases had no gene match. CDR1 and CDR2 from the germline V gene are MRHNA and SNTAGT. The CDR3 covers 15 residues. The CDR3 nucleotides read TGTGCCAGCAGTGTTGTGGGAGGGGAACACAATGAGCAGTTCTTC. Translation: CASSVVGGEHNEQFF.

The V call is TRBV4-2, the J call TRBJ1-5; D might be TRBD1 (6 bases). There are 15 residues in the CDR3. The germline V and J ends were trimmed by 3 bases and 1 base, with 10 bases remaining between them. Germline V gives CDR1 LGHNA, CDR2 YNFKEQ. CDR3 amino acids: CASSHEGHSNQPQHF. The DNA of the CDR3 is TGTGCCAGCAGCCATGAGGGACACAGCAATCAGCCCCAGCATTTT.

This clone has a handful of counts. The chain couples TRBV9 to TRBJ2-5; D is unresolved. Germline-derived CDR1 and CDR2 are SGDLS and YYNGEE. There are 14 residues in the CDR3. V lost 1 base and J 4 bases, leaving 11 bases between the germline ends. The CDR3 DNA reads TGTGCCAGCAGCGTAACCGCTCGGAGAGAGACCCAGTACTTC. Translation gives CASSVTARRETQYF.